The clone carrying this TCR beta chain was counted between two and nine times. Its antigen is not known. The sample's treatment: roughly 10-day PBMC culture with coronavirus spike peptide pools or control peptides (ViraFEST assay). Gathered ahead of the COVID-19 pandemic (2011-2018) were the CD4+ T cells of the unexposed donor. Following expansion of antigen-specific T cells with peptide pools, ViraFEST then sequenced TCRs. CD4+ T cells were isolated by negative selection after 10 days of culture. Unexposed donors' CD4+ T cells were tested against SARS-CoV-2 S/N and four cold-coronavirus spikes when cell numbers allowed. This entry is derived from a study of vaccination and CD4 T cells after COVID-19. Study overall: Four females and six males made up the convalescents, two of whom were Hispanic.

Sequenced with the Oncomine TCR Beta short-read assay was DNA taken from cultured CD4+ T cells. Using the QIAamp micro DNA kit, genomic DNA was extracted from the CD4+ T cells that had been cultured. TCRdb re-analysed the PCR reads in MiXCR, keeping a single row per CDR3 protein. The sample holds 8,000 to 10,000 distinct CDR3 sequences, under 45% seen once. Germline V lookup: CDR1 LNHNV, CDR2 YYDKDF (reference sequence). The CDR3 is 16 amino acids. V lost 1 base, J lost 0 bases, and 11 bases lay in between. The source is a human donor in good health. The chain is built from TRBV15 and TRBJ2-3; D gene ambiguous. The sequenced sample consisted of CD4+ T cells from blood, cultured in vitro. CDR3 in amino acids: CATSRGTETSTDTQYF. The CDR3 DNA reads TGTGCCACCAGCAGAGGGACGGAAACTAGCACAGATACGCAGTATTTT.